One sample yielded the 15 T cell receptor beta chains listed below, sequenced in a study of T cell responses to AZD1222 COVID-19 vaccine. Sequencing used immunoSEQ multiplex PCR; TCRdb keeps in-frame clones, though not all of them. Found here are 70,000 or so clones, 79% of them singletons; the top ten hold over 20%. Sequences were derived from peripheral blood, sampled on day 0 of MenACWY control vaccination. The origin of the receptors is an adult in good health.

The chain has TRBV27 and TRBJ2-7; 9 bases match TRBD1. Trimming removed 5 bases from V and 5 bases from J; junction bases left unmatched: 4. Germline V gives CDR1 MNHEY, CDR2 SMNVEV (reference sequence). The CDR3 length is 13 residues. The CDR3 DNA follows: TGTGCCAGCAGTCCCGGGACAGGGCACGAGCAGTACTTC. Protein sequence: CASSPGTGHEQYF.

In this sample, this clone turned up once. The chain couples TRBV2 to TRBJ2-7, with D possibly matching TRBD2 (7 bases). Germline assignment: CDR1 SNHLY and CDR2 FYNNEI. The CDR3 loop spans 13 amino acids. Between the trimmed V and J ends, which lost 7 bases and 3 bases, there was a span of 13 bases. The CDR3 is CASTWEGDYEQYF. Here the CDR3 DNA reads TGTGCCAGCACTTGGGAGGGGGACTACGAGCAGTACTTC.

The chain carries TRBV18 and TRBJ1-3, with D unresolved. The CDR3 covers 14 residues. Germline values: CDR1 KGHSH, CDR2 LQKENI. V lost 3 bases, J lost 4 bases, and 10 bases lay in between. CDR3 sequence (DNA): TGTGCCAGCTCACCTCTCGACACGGGAAACACCATATATTTT. Its protein is CASSPLDTGNTIYF.

The genes are TRBV18 and TRBJ2-2, with TRBD1 identical over 10 bases. V shed 0 bases, J shed 6 bases, and the junction held 7 bases outside the gene matches. The CDR3 consists of 17 residues. Germline V CDR1 and CDR2: KGHSH, LQKENI. CDR3 DNA: TGTGCCAGCTCACCACCGGATCGGACAGGGGGTCCCGGGGAGCTGTTTTTT. This gives the protein CASSPPDRTGGPGELFF.

The CDR3: CASSRIRGGETQYF. The DNA of the CDR3 is TGCGCCAGCAGCCGGATTCGGGGGGGAGAGACCCAGTACTTC. The rearrangement joins TRBV4-1 to TRBJ2-5; 8 positions agree with TRBD2. The CDR3 contains 14 residues. In germline, CDR1 is MGHRA, CDR2 YSYEKL. Trimming at V came to 4 bases and at J to 4 bases, leaving 5 bases not matched to a gene.

The chain employs TRBV12-3 or TRBV12-4 and TRBJ1-1; D remains ambiguous. This CDR3 has 13 amino acids. V was cut by 0 bases and J by 11 bases, with 13 bases left in between. CDR3 in amino acids: CASSLAVAGEAFF. CDR3 coding DNA: TGTGCCAGCAGTTTAGCGGTTGCAGGAGAGGCTTTCTTT.

This chain joins TRBV2 and TRBJ1-4; 7 bases line up with TRBD1. Per germline, CDR1 SNHLY and CDR2 FYNNEI. V lost 6 bases and J lost 11; bases outside the gene matches: 6. This CDR3 contains 12 residues. The CDR3 DNA follows: TGTGCCAGCAGAAACAGGGGTGACAAACTGTTTTTT. This gives the protein CASRNRGDKLFF.

The chain couples TRBV19 to TRBJ1-5; maybe TRBD1 (6 bases). This CDR3 contains 13 residues. Germline V gives CDR1 LNHDA, CDR2 SQIVND (reference sequence). V lost 8 bases to trimming and J lost 3 bases, with 11 bases between them. This chain's CDR3 is CASGQSYNQPQHF. CDR3 bases: TGTGCCAGTGGACAGTCTTACAATCAGCCCCAGCATTTT.

This chain joins TRBV4-1 and TRBJ1-2; D remains unclear. The CDR3 covers 14 residues. The V and J ends lost 8 bases and 8 bases respectively, with 21 bases between them. Germline V CDR1 and CDR2: MGHRA, YSYEKL. The CDR3 loop reads CASARDPSAGGYTF. Here the CDR3 DNA reads TGCGCCAGCGCCCGAGATCCGTCGGCGGGAGGCTACACCTTC.

The chain joins TRBV5-8 to TRBJ1-2; TRBD1 matches at 7 bases. The CDR3 is made up of 15 amino acids. CDR1 SGHTS and CDR2 YDEGEE come from the germline V gene. V was pared by 3 bases and J by 2 bases, with 7 bases of the junction left unmatched. This chain's CDR3 is CASSSGYRGNYGYTF. The CDR3 nucleotides are TGTGCCAGCAGCTCGGGGTACAGGGGAAACTATGGCTACACCTTC. The full variable domain, in which reference TRBV5-8 and TRBJ1-2 provide the parts outside the CDR3, is EAGVTQSPTHLIKTRGQQATLRCSPISGHTSVYWYQQALGLGLQFLLWYDEGEERNRGNFPPRFSGRQFPNYSSELNVNALELEDSALYLCASSSGYRGNYGYTFGSGTRLTVV.

V gene TRBV2 combines with J gene TRBJ2-1; D tentatively reads TRBD1 or TRBD2 (5 bases each). CDR3 length: 11 amino acids. The V and J ends lost 6 bases and 8 bases respectively, with 8 bases between them. The germline V gene encodes CDR1 SNHLY and CDR2 FYNNEI. In DNA, the CDR3 is TGTGCCAGCAGGAGGGGCGATGAGCAGTTCTTC. It yields the protein CASRRGDEQFF.

The chain's CDR3 is CASSLVDQPQHF. The CDR3 nucleotides read TGTGCCAGCAGTTTAGTGGATCAGCCCCAGCATTTT. The chain carries TRBV28 and TRBJ1-5; D call uncertain. Germline V gene data show CDR1 as MDHEN and CDR2 as SYDVKM. This CDR3 is 12 amino acids long. The V gene lost 2 bases and the J gene lost 5 bases, with 4 bases spanning the gap.

The rearrangement uses TRBV12-3 or TRBV12-4 and TRBJ1-5, with D possibly TRBD1 on 5 matching bases. V lost 5 bases and J lost 5, with 10 bases in between. This CDR3 is 13 amino acids long. CDR3 loop: CASSLGEHQPQHF. The CDR3, as DNA: TGTGCCAGCAGTCTGGGGGAACATCAGCCCCAGCATTTT.

The gene calls are TRBV24-1 and TRBJ2-3, with 12 bases identical to TRBD2. The junction had 14 bases not matched to a gene; V was cut back by 9 bases and J by 5 bases. CDR1 KGHDR and CDR2 SFDVKD come from the germline V gene. The CDR3 runs 17 residues. CDR3 residues: CATHPGGLAGGEDTQYF. CDR3 DNA: TGTGCCACCCACCCTGGGGGGCTAGCGGGAGGGGAAGATACGCAGTATTTT.

This clone has only a few counts. A read error may produce the germline difference seen at one junction end. This chain joins TRBV19 and TRBJ2-7, with D possibly TRBD1 on 6 matching bases. Germline V CDR1 and CDR2: LNHDA, SQIVND (reference sequence). The CDR3 is 11 residues long. For the CDR3, the DNA is TGTGCCAGTAGTATCGGACAGACCTGGAACTTC. Amino acid sequence: CASSIGQTWNF.